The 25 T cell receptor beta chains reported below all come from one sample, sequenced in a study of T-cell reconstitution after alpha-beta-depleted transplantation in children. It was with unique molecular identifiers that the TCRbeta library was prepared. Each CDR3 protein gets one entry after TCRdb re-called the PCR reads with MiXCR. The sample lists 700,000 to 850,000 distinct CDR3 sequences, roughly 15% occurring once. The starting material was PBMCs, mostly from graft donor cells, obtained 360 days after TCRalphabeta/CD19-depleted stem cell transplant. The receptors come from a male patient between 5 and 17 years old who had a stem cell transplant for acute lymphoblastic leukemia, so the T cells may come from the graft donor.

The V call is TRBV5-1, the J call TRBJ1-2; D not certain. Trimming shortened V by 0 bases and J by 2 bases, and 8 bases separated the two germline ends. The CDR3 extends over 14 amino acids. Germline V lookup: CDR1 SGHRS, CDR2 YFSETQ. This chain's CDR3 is CASSLDRRNYGYTF. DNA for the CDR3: TGCGCCAGCAGCTTGGATCGCAGAAACTATGGCTACACCTTC.

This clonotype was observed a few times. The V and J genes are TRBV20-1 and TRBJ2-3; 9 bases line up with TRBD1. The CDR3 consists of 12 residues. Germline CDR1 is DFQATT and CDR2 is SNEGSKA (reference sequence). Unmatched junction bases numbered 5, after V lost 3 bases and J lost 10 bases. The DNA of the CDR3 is TGCAGTGCTAGTTCCCGGACAGGGGCGCAGTATTTT. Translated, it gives CSASSRTGAQYF.

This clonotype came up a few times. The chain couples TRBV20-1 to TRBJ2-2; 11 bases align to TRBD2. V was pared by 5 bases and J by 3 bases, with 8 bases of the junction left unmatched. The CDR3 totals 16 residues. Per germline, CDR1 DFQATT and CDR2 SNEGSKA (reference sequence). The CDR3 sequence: CSARKRLAGYTGELFF. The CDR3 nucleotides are TGCAGTGCTCGTAAAAGACTAGCGGGGTACACCGGGGAGCTGTTTTTT.

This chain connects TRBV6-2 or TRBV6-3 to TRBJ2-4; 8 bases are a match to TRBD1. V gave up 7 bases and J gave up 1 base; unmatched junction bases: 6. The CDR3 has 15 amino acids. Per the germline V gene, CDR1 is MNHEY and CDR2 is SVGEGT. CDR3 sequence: CASNPRDRAKNIQYF. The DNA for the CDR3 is TGTGCCAGCAACCCGAGGGACAGGGCCAAAAACATTCAGTACTTC.

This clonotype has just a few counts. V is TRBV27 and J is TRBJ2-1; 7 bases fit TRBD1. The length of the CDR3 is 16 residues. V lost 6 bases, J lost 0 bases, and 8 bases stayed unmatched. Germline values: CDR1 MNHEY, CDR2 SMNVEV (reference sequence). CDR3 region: CASSWTGSFSYNEQFF. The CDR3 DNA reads TGTGCCAGCAGCTGGACAGGTTCCTTCTCCTACAATGAGCAGTTCTTC.

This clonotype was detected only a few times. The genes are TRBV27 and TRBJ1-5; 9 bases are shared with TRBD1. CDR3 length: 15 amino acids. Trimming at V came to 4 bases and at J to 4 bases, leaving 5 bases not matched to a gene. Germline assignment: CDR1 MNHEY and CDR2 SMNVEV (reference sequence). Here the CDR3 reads CASSWLGTGNQPQHF. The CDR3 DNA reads TGTGCCAGCAGTTGGCTCGGGACAGGGAATCAGCCCCAGCATTTT.

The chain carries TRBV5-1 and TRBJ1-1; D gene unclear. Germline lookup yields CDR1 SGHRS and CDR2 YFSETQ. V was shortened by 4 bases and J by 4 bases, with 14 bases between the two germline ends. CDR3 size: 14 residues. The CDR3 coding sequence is TGCGCCAGCAGCGTGGGGAGAGGGATCACTGAAGCTTTCTTT. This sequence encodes CASSVGRGITEAFF.

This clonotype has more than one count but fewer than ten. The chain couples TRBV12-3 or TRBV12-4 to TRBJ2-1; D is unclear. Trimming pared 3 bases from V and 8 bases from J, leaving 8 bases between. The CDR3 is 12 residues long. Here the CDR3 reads CASSLRIYEQFF. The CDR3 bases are TGTGCCAGCAGTTTGAGAATATATGAGCAGTTCTTC.

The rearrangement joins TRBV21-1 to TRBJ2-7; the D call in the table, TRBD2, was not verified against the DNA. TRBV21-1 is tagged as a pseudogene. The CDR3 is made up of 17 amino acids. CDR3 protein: CASSKALLTSGTYEQYF. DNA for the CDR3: TGTGCCAGCAGCAAAGCGCTTCTGACTAGCGGTACCTACGAGCAGTACTTC.

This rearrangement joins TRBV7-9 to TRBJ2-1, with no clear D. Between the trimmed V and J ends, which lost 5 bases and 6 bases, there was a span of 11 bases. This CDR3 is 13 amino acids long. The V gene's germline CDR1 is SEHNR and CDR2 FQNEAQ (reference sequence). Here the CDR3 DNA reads TGTGCCAGCAGCCAAGTACACAGCAATGAGCAGTTCTTC. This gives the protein CASSQVHSNEQFF.

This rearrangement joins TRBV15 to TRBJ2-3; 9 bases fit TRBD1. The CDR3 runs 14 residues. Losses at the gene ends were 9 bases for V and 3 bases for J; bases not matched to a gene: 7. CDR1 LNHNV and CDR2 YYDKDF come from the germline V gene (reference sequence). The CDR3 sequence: CATWTGDLTDTQYF. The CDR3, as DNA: TGTGCCACTTGGACAGGGGACCTAACAGATACGCAGTATTTT.

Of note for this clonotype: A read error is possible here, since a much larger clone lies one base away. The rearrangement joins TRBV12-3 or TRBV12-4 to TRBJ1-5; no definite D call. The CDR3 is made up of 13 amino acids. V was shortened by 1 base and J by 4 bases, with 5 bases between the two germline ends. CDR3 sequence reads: CASSLGANQPQHF. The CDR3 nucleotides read TGTGCCAGCAGTTTAGGGGCAAATCAGCCCCAGCATTTT.

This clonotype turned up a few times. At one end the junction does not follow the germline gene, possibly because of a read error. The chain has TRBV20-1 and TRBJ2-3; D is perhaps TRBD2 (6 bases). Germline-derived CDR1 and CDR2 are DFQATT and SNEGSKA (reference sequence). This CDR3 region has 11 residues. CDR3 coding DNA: TGCAGTGTTTCTCACATTCCGGGACTCCGTTTT. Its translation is CSVSHIPGLRF.

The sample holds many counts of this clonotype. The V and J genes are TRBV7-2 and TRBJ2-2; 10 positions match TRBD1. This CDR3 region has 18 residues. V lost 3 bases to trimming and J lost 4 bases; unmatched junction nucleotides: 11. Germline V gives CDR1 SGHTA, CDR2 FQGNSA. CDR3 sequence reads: CASSFKSSGTGATGELFF. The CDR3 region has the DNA TGTGCCAGCAGCTTTAAATCGTCCGGGACAGGGGCCACCGGGGAGCTGTTTTTT.

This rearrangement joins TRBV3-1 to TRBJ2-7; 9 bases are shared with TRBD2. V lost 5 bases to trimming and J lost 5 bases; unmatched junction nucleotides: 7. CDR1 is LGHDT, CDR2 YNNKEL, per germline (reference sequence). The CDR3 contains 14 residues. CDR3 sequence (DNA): TGTGCCAGCAGCTTACTAGCGGGCCGAGACGAGCAGTACTTC. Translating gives CASSLLAGRDEQYF.

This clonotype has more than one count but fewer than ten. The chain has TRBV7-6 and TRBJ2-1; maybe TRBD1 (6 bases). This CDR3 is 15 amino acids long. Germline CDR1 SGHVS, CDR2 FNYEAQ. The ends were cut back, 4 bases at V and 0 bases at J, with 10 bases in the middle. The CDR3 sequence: CASSSYRDSYNEQFF. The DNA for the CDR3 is TGTGCCAGCAGCTCGTACAGGGACTCCTACAATGAGCAGTTCTTC.

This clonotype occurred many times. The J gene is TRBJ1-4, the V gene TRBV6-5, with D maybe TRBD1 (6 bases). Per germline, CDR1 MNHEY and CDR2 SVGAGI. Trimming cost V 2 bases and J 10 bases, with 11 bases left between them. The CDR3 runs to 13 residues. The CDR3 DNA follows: TGTGCCAGCAGTTACCAGGACAGAGGAAAACTGTTTTTT. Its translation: CASSYQDRGKLFF.

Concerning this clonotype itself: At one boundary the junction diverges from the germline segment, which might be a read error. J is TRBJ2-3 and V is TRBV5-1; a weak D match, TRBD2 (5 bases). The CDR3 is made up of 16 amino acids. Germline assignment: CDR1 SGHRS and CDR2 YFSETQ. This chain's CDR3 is CASRTDPLGSTYTQYF. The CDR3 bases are TGCGCCAGCAGAACGGACCCCCTAGGGAGCACATATACGCAGTATTTT.

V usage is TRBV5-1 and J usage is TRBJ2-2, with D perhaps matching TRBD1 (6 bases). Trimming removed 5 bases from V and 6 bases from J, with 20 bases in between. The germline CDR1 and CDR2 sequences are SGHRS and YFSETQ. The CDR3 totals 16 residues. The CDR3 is CASRQPSQGLPGELFF. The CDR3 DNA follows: TGCGCCAGCAGACAGCCCTCACAGGGCTTGCCCGGGGAGCTGTTTTTT.

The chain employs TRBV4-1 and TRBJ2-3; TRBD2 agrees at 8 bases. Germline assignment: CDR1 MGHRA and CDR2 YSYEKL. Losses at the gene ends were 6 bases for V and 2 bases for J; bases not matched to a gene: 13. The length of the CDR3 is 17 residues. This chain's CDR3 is CASREEGSSGPTDTQYF. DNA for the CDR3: TGCGCCAGCAGGGAAGAAGGGTCTAGCGGGCCCACAGATACGCAGTATTTT.

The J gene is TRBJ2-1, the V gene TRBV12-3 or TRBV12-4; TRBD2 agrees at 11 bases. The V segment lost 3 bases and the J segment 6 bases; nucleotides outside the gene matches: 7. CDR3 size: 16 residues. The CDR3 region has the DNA TGTGCCAGCAGTTTCGGGACTAGCGGTCTTGGCAATGAGCAGTTCTTC. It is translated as CASSFGTSGLGNEQFF.

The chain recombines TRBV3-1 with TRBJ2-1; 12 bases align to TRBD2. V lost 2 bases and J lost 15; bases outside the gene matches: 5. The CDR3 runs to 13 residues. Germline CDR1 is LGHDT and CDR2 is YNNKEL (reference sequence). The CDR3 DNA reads TGTGCCAGCAGCCAAACACTAGCGGGAGGCCTGTTCTTC. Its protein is CASSQTLAGGLFF.

CDR3 protein: CASSVALAGGVSQETQYF. CDR3 DNA: TGTGCCAGCAGCGTAGCTCTAGCGGGAGGCGTAAGCCAAGAGACCCAGTACTTC. This chain joins TRBV9 and TRBJ2-5; 11 bases line up with TRBD2. CDR1 and CDR2 from the germline V gene are SGDLS and YYNGEE. There are 18 residues in the CDR3. With V trimmed by 0 bases and J by 1 base, 8 bases remained unmatched.

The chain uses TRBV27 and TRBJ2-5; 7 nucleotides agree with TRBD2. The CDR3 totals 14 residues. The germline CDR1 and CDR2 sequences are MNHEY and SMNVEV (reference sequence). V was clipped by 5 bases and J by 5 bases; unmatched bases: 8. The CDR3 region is CASSGDGLVETQYF. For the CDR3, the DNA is TGTGCCAGCAGTGGGGACGGACTAGTGGAGACCCAGTACTTC.

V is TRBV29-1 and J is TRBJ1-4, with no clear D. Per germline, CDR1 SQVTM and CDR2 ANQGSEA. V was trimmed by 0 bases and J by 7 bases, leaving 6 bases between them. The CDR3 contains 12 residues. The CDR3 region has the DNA TGCAGCGTTGAAGATCCCCCTGAAAAACTGTTTTTT. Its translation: CSVEDPPEKLFF.